This entry concerns a single T cell receptor beta chain. In the original processing: Estimated nucleated cell counts came from reference gene primer amplification. Here immunoSEQ multiplex PCR was the method, and the copy in TCRdb shows in-frame clones only, minus some. V, J and clone size reflect that table, while D and trimming were determined from the DNA. The sample consists of 250,000 to 300,000 clones, about 90% of them appearing once. The entry originates in a study of blood T cell repertoires in COVID-19. About the research overall: Sites in the United States, Italy and Spain provided acute and convalescent COVID-19 samples. PBMCs, B-cell-depleted T cells, or T cells provided the cDNA or gDNA that made up the material.

CDR1 and CDR2 (germline): SGHRS, YFSETQ. Trimming at V came to 3 bases and at J to 0 bases, leaving 6 bases not matched to a gene. The CDR3 spans 16 residues. Seattle's enrolled individuals joined amid active infection and were then monitored longitudinally. This chain uses TRBV5-1 with TRBJ1-3, with 7 bases lining up with TRBD1. The specimen was peripheral blood. The receptor comes from a woman in her sixties with COVID-19, enrolled during active disease. CDR3 sequence reads: CASSYNQGGSGNTIYF. The CDR3 DNA reads as TGCGCCAGCAGCTATAACCAGGGGGGCTCTGGAAACACCATATATTTT. Variable domain in full (rest from reference TRBV5-1 and TRBJ1-3): KAGVTQTPRYLIKTRGQQVTLSCSPISGHRSVSWYQQTPGQGLQFLFEYFSETQRNKGNFPGRFSGRQFSNSRSEMNVSTLELGDSALYLCASSYNQGGSGNTIYFGEGSWLTVV.